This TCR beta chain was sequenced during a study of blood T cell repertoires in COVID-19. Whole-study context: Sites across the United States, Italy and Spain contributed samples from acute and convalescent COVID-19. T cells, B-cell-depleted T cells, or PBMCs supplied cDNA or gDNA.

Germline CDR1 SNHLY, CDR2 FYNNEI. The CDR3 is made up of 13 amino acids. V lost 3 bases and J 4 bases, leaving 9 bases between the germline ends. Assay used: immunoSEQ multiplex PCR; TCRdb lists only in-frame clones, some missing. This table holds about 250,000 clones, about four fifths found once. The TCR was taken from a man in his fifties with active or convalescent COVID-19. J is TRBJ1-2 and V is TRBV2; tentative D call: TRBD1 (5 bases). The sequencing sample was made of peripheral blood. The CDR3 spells CASSEDIGYGYTF. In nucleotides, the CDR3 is TGTGCCAGCAGTGAGGACATCGGCTATGGCTACACCTTC.